The next 15 T cell receptor beta chains were all read from a single sample in a study. In TCRdb, the 5' RACE reads were re-called with MiXCR into one record per CDR3 protein. The sample includes under 45,000 distinct CDR3 sequences, 30% of them seen just once. Sequenced input: tumor-infiltrating memory CD4+ T cells sorted from the breast tumor. Subset indicated: memory CD4+ T cells, CD4+CD45RO+CD25-. These receptors were collected from a female donor with breast cancer.

For this clonotype: A read error may account for a junction end that differs from germline. The chain combines TRBV14 with TRBJ2-1; D may be TRBD2 (5 bases). CDR3 length: 14 amino acids. Per germline, CDR1 SGHDN and CDR2 FVKESK. CDR3 sequence reads: CTSSQLVVYGEQFF. In DNA form, the CDR3 reads TGTACCAGCAGCCAACTAGTGGTGTATGGCGAGCAGTTCTTC.

The V gene is TRBV20-1, the J gene TRBJ2-2; D ambiguous. This CDR3 comprises 12 residues. The V end was cut by 3 bases, the J end by 6 bases, with 8 bases between. In germline, CDR1 is DFQATT, CDR2 SNEGSKA (reference sequence). The CDR3 DNA is TGCAGTGCTAGTTTGCGGCCCGGGGAGCTGTTTTTT. Encoded protein: CSASLRPGELFF.

This clonotype was counted only a few times. The V call is TRBV6-2 or TRBV6-3, the J call TRBJ1-1; no clear D. Germline CDR1 and CDR2: MNHEY and SVGEGT. CDR3 length: 16 residues. V gave up 5 bases and J gave up 0 bases, with 16 bases separating them. The CDR3 DNA reads TGTGCCAGCAGTCCGGTTCCGGACCTCATGAACACTGAAGCTTTCTTT. It is translated as CASSPVPDLMNTEAFF.

The chain combines TRBV28 with TRBJ2-2; 13 bases line up with TRBD2. The CDR3 sequence is 16 residues long. V lost 5 bases to trimming and J lost 0 bases; unmatched junction nucleotides: 0. Germline CDR1 reads MDHEN; CDR2 reads SYDVKM. CDR3 sequence: CASSGTSGTNTGELFF. The CDR3 nucleotides read TGTGCCAGCAGTGGGACTAGCGGGACGAACACCGGGGAGCTGTTTTTT.

The V and J genes are TRBV7-9 and TRBJ1-4; no clear D. The CDR3 is 12 amino acids. V lost 11 bases to trimming and J lost 4 bases, with 11 bases between them. Germline V CDR1 and CDR2: SEHNR, FQNEAQ (reference sequence). The CDR3 spells CAGVKINEKLFF. The DNA of the CDR3 is TGTGCCGGTGTCAAGATTAATGAAAAACTGTTTTTT. Supplemented by reference TRBV7-9 and TRBJ1-4, the full variable domain reads DTGVSQNPRHKITKRGQNVTFRCDPISEHNRLYWYRQTLGQGPEFLTYFQNEAQLEKSRLLSDRFSAERPKGSFSTLEIQRTEQGDSAMYLCAGVKINEKLFFGSGTQLSVL.

About this clonotype itself: The junction differs from germline at one of its ends, possibly a read error. The rearrangement joins TRBV4-2 to TRBJ1-3; no clear D. Germline V CDR1 and CDR2: LGHNA, YNFKEQ. The CDR3 is 14 amino acids. The CDR3 nucleotides read TGCGCCAGCAGCCCATGGACTTCTGGAAACACCATATATTTT. It specifies CASSPWTSGNTIYF.

As for this clonotype: A much more abundant neighbour one base away suggests this may be a read error. This chain joins TRBV5-1 and TRBJ1-4, with 9 bases that match TRBD1. This CDR3 spans 14 amino acids. Germline V CDR1 and CDR2: SGHRS, YFSETQ. This CDR3 is CASNPGQGNEKLLF. CDR3 in DNA: TGCGCCAGCAATCCGGGACAGGGAAATGAAAAACTGTTGTTT.

J is TRBJ2-7 and V is TRBV18, with 7 bases aligning to TRBD2. Germline values: CDR1 KGHSH, CDR2 LQKENI. The CDR3 has 14 residues. V trimming: 3 bases; J trimming: 2 bases; junction bases outside the gene matches: 4. The CDR3 DNA follows: TGTGCCAGCTCACCGTCTGGGAGGGCCTACGAGCAGTACTTC. It is translated as CASSPSGRAYEQYF.

The gene calls are TRBV12-3 or TRBV12-4 and TRBJ2-5; no definite D call. Trimming removed 2 bases from V and 5 bases from J, with 9 bases in between. The CDR3 length is 13 residues. This chain's CDR3 is CASSLQVLETQYF. The DNA for the CDR3 is TGTGCCAGCAGTTTACAGGTACTGGAGACCCAGTACTTC.

The V call is TRBV5-1, the J call TRBJ2-2; 7 bases fit TRBD1. V shed 5 bases, J shed 5 bases, and the junction held 15 bases outside the gene matches. Germline V gene lookup returns CDR1 SGHRS and CDR2 YFSETQ. The CDR3 contains 17 residues. Here the CDR3 DNA reads TGCGCCAGCAGTTCGAGGTTTCCCGGGACAGAGACCGGGGAGCTGTTTTTT. Translation gives CASSSRFPGTETGELFF.

This CDR3 is CASSWSGTGDQPQHF. DNA for the CDR3: TGCGCCAGCAGCTGGTCCGGGACAGGGGACCAGCCCCAGCATTTT. V gene TRBV5-1 combines with J gene TRBJ1-5; 10 positions match TRBD1. J gave up 7 bases and V 3 bases, and 7 bases lay outside the gene matches. The V gene's germline CDR1 is SGHRS and CDR2 YFSETQ. The CDR3 is 15 amino acids. The entire variable domain, with the rest obtained from reference TRBV5-1 and TRBJ1-5, is as follows: KAGVTQTPRYLIKTRGQQVTLSCSPISGHRSVSWYQQTPGQGLQFLFEYFSETQRNKGNFPGRFSGRQFSNSRSEMNVSTLELGDSALYLCASSWSGTGDQPQHFGDGTRLSIL.

About this clonotype itself: An end of the junction does not agree with germline; a read error may underlie this. The V gene is TRBV6-1, the J gene TRBJ1-2, with D unresolved. The CDR3 has 12 residues. CDR1 MNHNS and CDR2 SASEGT come from the germline V gene. CDR3: CASSFNNYGCTF. In DNA form, the CDR3 reads TGTGCCAGCAGCTTCAATAACTATGGCTGCACCTTC.

The chain has TRBV5-1 and TRBJ1-4; 7 bases align to TRBD1. V gave up 4 bases and J gave up 5 bases; unmatched junction bases: 2. Germline V lookup: CDR1 SGHRS, CDR2 YFSETQ. The CDR3 consists of 13 residues. CDR3 loop: CASSRGPNEKLFF. The CDR3 nucleotides read TGCGCCAGCAGCAGGGGGCCCAATGAAAAACTGTTTTTT.

This chain connects TRBV5-1 to TRBJ2-1, with D possibly matching TRBD2 (6 bases). V was cut by 4 bases and J by 7 bases, with 18 bases left in between. The CDR3 is made up of 15 amino acids. Germline loops: CDR1 SGHRS, CDR2 YFSETQ. The CDR3, as DNA: TGCGCCAGCAGCCCGGAGCCTCTCCGGGGGAATGAGCAGTTCTTC. This translates into CASSPEPLRGNEQFF.

The table lists this clonotype with many counts. The chain employs TRBV7-9 and TRBJ2-5, with D tentatively TRBD2 (6 bases). This CDR3 has 15 residues. Trimming left V 4 bases short and J 5 bases short, with 17 bases between. The V gene's germline CDR1 is SEHNR and CDR2 FQNEAQ (reference sequence). In DNA, the CDR3 is TGTGCCAGCAGCTCTCATAGCGGCCCCGGTGAGACCCAGTACTTC. It yields the protein CASSSHSGPGETQYF. Full variable domain (outside the CDR3, taken from reference TRBV7-9 and TRBJ2-5): DTGVSQNPRHKITKRGQNVTFRCDPISEHNRLYWYRQTLGQGPEFLTYFQNEAQLEKSRLLSDRFSAERPKGSFSTLEIQRTEQGDSAMYLCASSSHSGPGETQYFGPGTRLLVL.